A single TCR beta chain is shown here with its context. The data stem from a study of blood T cell repertoires in COVID-19. Across the whole study: Sources were T cells, B-cell-depleted T cells, or PBMCs; the material itself was cDNA or gDNA.

The repertoire was sequenced with immunoSEQ multiplex PCR; TCRdb's copy has only in-frame clones and lacks some. The table records fewer than 200,000 clones, 82% of them present only once. CDR3 length: 16 amino acids. The V and J ends lost 3 bases and 10 bases respectively, with 19 bases between them. Per the germline V gene, CDR1 is KGHSH and CDR2 is LQKENI. The sequence came from a woman of 80 years or more with acute or convalescent COVID-19. Input material: peripheral blood. The J gene is TRBJ1-6, the V gene TRBV18; D gene ambiguous. The CDR3 is CASSPYGLRFGSPLHF. In DNA form, the CDR3 reads TGTGCCAGCTCACCCTATGGGCTTAGGTTCGGCTCACCCCTCCACTTT.